A single sample is the source of the 21 T cell receptor beta chains below, sequenced in a study of blood T cell repertoires in COVID-19 (TCRdb year 2020). Library preparation used the immunoSEQ multiplex PCR assay. In its TCRdb copy, this immuneACCESS table keeps in-frame sequences only and misses some clones. Where compared with another copy, unresolved V genes explain less than half of these, and the others have no known cause. Here the sample has under 150,000 clones; around 86% occur a single time. The ten largest clones represent roughly 9.7% of the sample. The source material was peripheral blood. These receptors originate from a man aged 40-50 years with active or convalescent COVID-19.

The chain joins TRBV10-3 to TRBJ1-1; 8 nucleotides line up with TRBD1. The length of the CDR3 is 16 residues. Unmatched junction bases numbered 10, after V lost 6 bases and J lost 1 base. Germline V lookup: CDR1 ENHRY, CDR2 SYGVKD. The CDR3 loop is CAIREGQVPGNTEAFF. CDR3 bases: TGTGCCATCAGAGAGGGACAGGTCCCGGGGAACACTGAAGCTTTCTTT.

This chain links TRBV4-2 with TRBJ2-3; 9 bases are shared with TRBD2. The CDR3 extends over 16 amino acids. J lost 6 bases, V lost 0 bases, and 7 bases had no gene match. Germline values: CDR1 LGHNA, CDR2 YNFKEQ. The CDR3 loop is CASSQDGSGGLDTQYF. The CDR3 nucleotides are TGTGCCAGCAGCCAAGATGGAAGCGGGGGGCTGGATACGCAGTATTTT.

The V gene is TRBV6-5, the J gene TRBJ2-7, with 9 bases aligning to TRBD1. This CDR3 is built from 16 residues. V was clipped by 4 bases and J by 6 bases; unmatched bases: 13. The germline CDR1 and CDR2 sequences are MNHEY and SVGAGI. CDR3: CASSFGTGLGGREQYF. In DNA form, the CDR3 reads TGTGCCAGCAGTTTTGGGACAGGGTTAGGGGGGCGCGAGCAGTACTTC.

The genes are TRBV19 and TRBJ1-5; D perhaps matches TRBD1 (5 bases). The CDR3 is 14 amino acids. Germline V lookup: CDR1 LNHDA, CDR2 SQIVND (reference sequence). V shed 7 bases and J shed 4 bases, with 14 bases lying between them. The CDR3 here is CASTHLQGNQPQHF. CDR3 DNA sequence: TGTGCCAGTACACACCTCCAGGGTAATCAGCCCCAGCATTTT.

The chain has TRBV7-2 and TRBJ1-1, with D hard to call. Germline V CDR1 and CDR2: SGHTA, FQGNSA. The V and J ends lost 1 base and 8 bases respectively, with 11 bases between them. The CDR3 covers 13 residues. In DNA, the CDR3 is TGTGCCAGCAGCTTAGAGAGGGCGGGGGAAGCTTTCTTT. Encoded protein: CASSLERAGEAFF.

The chain carries TRBV6-5 and TRBJ2-7, with 11 bases lining up with TRBD2. This CDR3 region has 14 residues. Unmatched junction bases numbered 3, after V lost 7 bases and J lost 1 base. Per germline, CDR1 MNHEY and CDR2 SVGAGI. CDR3 DNA: TGTGCCAGCACCAGACTAGCGGGGTCCTACGAGCAGTACTTC. It yields the protein CASTRLAGSYEQYF.

This clone was counted only a few times. V and J are TRBV5-6 and TRBJ2-6; perhaps TRBD1 as D (6 bases). Germline CDR1 reads SGHDT; CDR2 reads YYEEEE. CDR3 length: 14 residues. The V and J ends lost 5 bases and 2 bases respectively, with 8 bases between them. CDR3 sequence (DNA): TGTGCCAGCAGTACAGGGCCTGGGGCCAACGTCCTGACTTTC. Translation gives CASSTGPGANVLTF.

This clone was counted many times. CDR3 DNA: TGTGCCAGCAGCTTAGAAGTGGGGGGAAGCTCCTACAATGAGCAGTTCTTC. It is translated as CASSLEVGGSSYNEQFF. The chain joins TRBV7-6 to TRBJ2-1; D perhaps matches TRBD2 (6 bases). Per the germline V gene, CDR1 is SGHVS and CDR2 is FNYEAQ. The CDR3 is 17 amino acids. V dropped 1 base and J dropped 0 bases, with 13 bases sitting between them.

The genes are TRBV18 and TRBJ1-1; D is uncertain. The V gene lost 2 bases and the J gene lost 4 bases, with 11 bases spanning the gap. CDR1 KGHSH and CDR2 LQKENI come from the germline V gene. The CDR3 loop spans 14 amino acids. In DNA, the CDR3 is TGTGCCAGCTCACCAAGCCCCGGGAGCACTGAAGCTTTCTTT. Protein product: CASSPSPGSTEAFF.

The chain couples TRBV28 to TRBJ1-6; TRBD1 aligns across 8 bases. J lost 7 bases, V lost 5 bases, and 4 bases had no gene match. The CDR3 has 14 residues. Germline CDR1 reads MDHEN; CDR2 reads SYDVKM. The CDR3 nucleotides are TGTGCCAGCAGTAGGAACAGGGGGAATTCACCCCTCCACTTT. This encodes CASSRNRGNSPLHF.

This sequence joins TRBV5-1 and TRBJ2-5; 8 bases match TRBD2. V trimming: 1 base; J trimming: 1 base; junction bases outside the gene matches: 3. The CDR3 has 15 amino acids. The germline gives CDR1 SGHRS, CDR2 YFSETQ. The CDR3 loop reads CASSLTSGPQETQYF. The CDR3 region has the DNA TGCGCCAGCAGCTTGACTAGCGGTCCCCAAGAGACCCAGTACTTC.

The rearrangement uses TRBV30 and TRBJ1-5; 8 bases are a match to TRBD1. CDR1 and CDR2 from the germline V gene are GTSNPN and SVGIG (reference sequence). This CDR3 has 14 amino acids. With V trimmed by 3 bases and J by 3 bases, 4 bases remained unmatched. This chain's CDR3 is CAWRDREDNQPQHF. In DNA form, the CDR3 reads TGTGCCTGGAGGGACAGGGAGGACAATCAGCCCCAGCATTTT.

The gene calls are TRBV23-1 and TRBJ1-5; D not resolved. TRBV23-1 is assigned to the ORF class and has an uncertain function. Trimming took 0 bases from V and 2 from J, leaving 14 bases between them. The CDR3 loop spans 17 amino acids. In DNA form, the CDR3 reads TGCGCCAGCAGTCAATCTTATAGAGAACTGCGCAATCAGCCCCAGCATTTT. As protein: CASSQSYRELRNQPQHF.

The V and J genes are TRBV19 and TRBJ1-2; 9 bases agree with TRBD1. The J segment lost 4 bases and the V segment lost 3 bases, leaving 9 bases of the junction unmatched. Germline-derived CDR1 and CDR2 are LNHDA and SQIVND (reference sequence). The CDR3 covers 16 residues. The CDR3 here is CASSMSGQGSLYGYTF. For the CDR3, the DNA is TGTGCCAGTAGTATGTCTGGACAGGGGTCTCTCTATGGCTACACCTTC.

V usage is TRBV5-6 and J usage is TRBJ2-3; possible D gene TRBD1, 6 bases. The V and J ends lost 3 bases and 1 base respectively, with 12 bases between them. This CDR3 has 15 residues. Germline V lookup: CDR1 SGHDT, CDR2 YYEEEE. CDR3 loop: CASSWMTGRTDTQYF. CDR3 sequence (DNA): TGTGCCAGCAGCTGGATGACAGGTCGCACAGATACGCAGTATTTT.

As for this clone: In the same sample, other DNA sequences code for this CDR3. The chain is built from TRBV4-3 and TRBJ1-3, with D possibly being TRBD1 (5 bases). The CDR3 is 15 amino acids. Trimming left V 0 bases short and J 0 bases short, with 6 bases between. Germline V gives CDR1 LGHNA, CDR2 YSLEER. The CDR3 sequence is CASSQEGGSGNTIYF. Here the CDR3 DNA reads TGCGCCAGCAGCCAAGAGGGGGGCTCTGGAAACACCATATATTTT.

This chain connects TRBV7-3 to TRBJ2-6; D not certain. The germline V gene has CDR1 SGHTA and CDR2 FQGTGA. The CDR3 has 14 amino acids. Trimming took off 5 bases at V and 4 bases at J, with 9 bases between the two ends. This CDR3 reads CASSPQSGANVLTF. CDR3 DNA: TGTGCCAGCAGCCCCCAATCCGGGGCCAACGTCCTGACTTTC.

This clone was seen once. The chain links TRBV18 to TRBJ2-5; tentatively, D is TRBD2 (6 bases). The length of the CDR3 is 15 residues. The V gene's germline CDR1 is KGHSH and CDR2 LQKENI. Trimming shortened V by 1 base and J by 9 bases, and 18 bases separated the two germline ends. The CDR3 is CASSPREEPRWAQYF. In nucleotides, the CDR3 is TGTGCCAGCTCACCACGGGAGGAACCGAGATGGGCCCAGTACTTC.

J is TRBJ1-1 and V is TRBV5-1, with a weak D call TRBD1 (5 bases). The CDR3 runs to 14 residues. V lost 3 bases, J lost 1 base, and 10 bases lay in between. Germline loops: CDR1 SGHRS, CDR2 YFSETQ. CDR3 sequence (DNA): TGCGCCAGCAGCTCCAGGGTGCAGAACACTGAAGCTTTCTTT. This sequence encodes CASSSRVQNTEAFF.

The chain is built from TRBV12-3 or TRBV12-4 and TRBJ1-6; 8 nucleotides match TRBD1. The CDR3 totals 13 residues. V shed 7 bases and J 9 bases; nucleotides not matched to a gene: 5. CDR3 loop: CASTRDRSSPLHF. CDR3 bases: TGTGCCAGCACCCGGGACAGGAGTTCACCCCTCCACTTT.

This clone has a handful of counts. This chain uses TRBV24-1 with TRBJ2-7; D not resolved. This CDR3 spans 12 amino acids. Looked up from germline, CDR1 is KGHDR and CDR2 is SFDVKD. Trimming pared 5 bases from V and 3 bases from J, leaving 7 bases between. The CDR3, as DNA: TGTGCCACCAGTGCTTTTCTCTACGAGCAGTACTTC. It yields the protein CATSAFLYEQYF.